The rows below give T cell receptor beta chains drawn from one sample of a study of OX40 agonist ivuxolimab in advanced cancers. The method was immunoSEQ multiplex PCR; TCRdb's version includes in-frame clones alone and lacks a portion of them. The sample records about 69,000 clones, about 84% being singletons. This specimen was CD4+ or CD8+ T cells sorted from blood, taken in a trial of the OX40 agonist ivuxolimab. The receptors stem from an adult with an advanced solid tumor such as melanoma, head and neck, liver or kidney cancer. Each CDR3 is given with its conserved first and last residue. The D gene is left open where the match is weak. Not every row has a clone size; where given, it reads once, few, many or a size class.

j_call clone_size v_call d_call cdr3_aa cdr3_nt
TRBJ1-6 - TRBV4-2 - CASSLEQPNSPLHF TGTGCCAGCAGCTTGGAACAGCCTAATTCACCCCTCCACTTT
TRBJ1-1 - TRBV7-2 - CASSLSIASTEAFF TGTGCCAGCAGCCTCTCCATAGCGTCCACTGAAGCTTTCTTT
TRBJ1-2 - TRBV12-5 TRBD1 CASGLTGQLKTNYGYTF TGTGCTAGTGGTTTAACGGGACAGCTTAAAACAAACTATGGCTACACCTTC
TRBJ1-5 - TRBV4-1 TRBD1 CASSVYRGDNQPQHF TGCGCCAGCAGCGTATACAGGGGGGACAATCAGCCCCAGCATTTT
TRBJ1-5 - TRBV2 TRBD1 CASRGTGGYSNQPQHF TGTGCCAGCAGGGGGACAGGGGGGTATAGCAATCAGCCCCAGCATTTT
TRBJ1-2 - TRBV7-8 - CASSLSGPNYGYTF TGTGCCAGCAGCTTATCAGGCCCTAACTATGGCTACACCTTC
TRBJ2-6 - TRBV5-6 - CASSGSLGGANVLTF TGTGCCAGCAGCGGTAGTCTGGGAGGGGCCAACGTCCTGACTTTC
TRBJ1-1 - TRBV5-6 - CASSRTVGIMNTEAFF TGTGCCAGCAGCCGGACGGTAGGGATAATGAACACTGAAGCTTTCTTT
TRBJ1-1 - TRBV18 - CASSPPSSSEAFF TGTGCCAGCTCACCACCGAGTAGCTCTGAAGCTTTCTTT
TRBJ2-5 - TRBV5-6 - CASSLTGRETQYF TGTGCCAGCAGCTTGACAGGGAGAGAGACCCAGTACTTC
TRBJ2-3 - TRBV13 - CASSFFRGTSTDTQYF TGTGCCAGCAGCTTTTTCCGGGGGACTAGCACAGATACGCAGTATTTT
TRBJ2-7 - TRBV5-1 TRBD1 CASSQYTGTASYEQYF TGCGCCAGCAGCCAGTACACCGGGACAGCCTCCTACGAGCAGTACTTC
TRBJ2-3 - TRBV7-2 - CASSFSGTDTQYF TGTGCCAGCAGCTTTAGTGGCACAGATACGCAGTATTTT
TRBJ1-3 few TRBV19 - CASSINGQTSGNTIYF TGTGCCAGTAGTATTAATGGCCAGACCTCTGGAAACACCATATATTTT
TRBJ1-5 - TRBV5-8 - CASSLGRSNQPQHF TGTGCCAGCAGCCTCGGACGGAGCAATCAGCCCCAGCATTTT
TRBJ1-1 - TRBV15 - CATSNYGMNTEAFF TGTGCCACCAGCAATTATGGGATGAACACTGAAGCTTTCTTT
TRBJ2-3 once TRBV6-5 TRBD2 CASSYSAGGSDTQYF TGTGCCAGCAGTTACTCGGCGGGAGGGTCAGATACGCAGTATTTT
TRBJ2-5 - TRBV5-1 TRBD1 CASSLGQAKETQYF TGCGCCAGCAGCTTAGGACAGGCTAAAGAGACCCAGTACTTC
TRBJ2-1 - TRBV4-3 - CASSQDFGPGMGYNEQFF -
TRBJ1-1 once TRBV18 TRBD1 CASSPRQGAFPNTEAFF TGTGCCAGCTCGCCCCGACAGGGGGCATTCCCGAACACTGAAGCTTTCTTT
TRBJ2-1 - TRBV7-2 TRBD2 CASSKSLAVNNEQFF TGTGCCAGCAGCAAAAGTCTAGCGGTCAACAATGAGCAGTTCTTC
TRBJ1-2 - TRBV5-5 TRBD1 CASSLRGQGNYGYTF TGTGCCAGCAGCTTGAGGGGACAGGGAAACTATGGCTACACCTTC
TRBJ1-3 - TRBV6-5 - CASSDSGNTIYF TGTGCCAGCAGTGACTCTGGAAACACCATATATTTT
TRBJ1-1 - TRBV19 - CASRLGDTEAFF TGTGCCAGTAGGTTGGGGGATACTGAAGCTTTCTTT
TRBJ1-5 few TRBV7-2 - CASSRSSNQPQHF TGTGCCAGCAGCCGGTCTAGCAATCAGCCCCAGCATTTT
TRBJ2-2 - TRBV5-4 TRBD1 CASSLRRTGNTGELFF TGTGCCAGCAGCCTACGAAGGACAGGGAACACCGGGGAGCTGTTTTTT
TRBJ1-5 many TRBV4-2 - CASSQDFVQPQHF TGTGCCAGCAGCCAAGATTTCGTACAGCCCCAGCATTTT
TRBJ1-1 - TRBV5-6 - CASSLPGAGPEAFF TGTGCCAGCAGCTTGCCAGGGGCTGGGCCTGAAGCTTTCTTT
TRBJ1-1 few TRBV19 - CASTPSGARRNTEAFF TGTGCCAGTACCCCTAGTGGGGCACGAAGGAACACTGAAGCTTTCTTT
TRBJ2-5 - TRBV11-3 TRBD2 CASSFRSGRTETQYF TGTGCCAGCAGCTTTCGGAGCGGGAGAACTGAGACCCAGTACTTC
TRBJ2-7 - TRBV11-3 - CASSSEGGAFSDEQYF TGTGCCAGCAGCTCAGAGGGGGGGGCTTTCTCCGACGAGCAGTACTTC
TRBJ1-2 - TRBV10-3 - CAISESHQGSYGYTF TGTGCCATCAGTGAGTCGCACCAGGGGTCCTATGGCTACACCTTC
TRBJ2-2 - TRBV5-5 - CASKRGGTGELFF TGTGCCAGCAAAAGGGGAGGCACCGGGGAGCTGTTTTTT
TRBJ1-1 few TRBV30 TRBD1 CAWRPPGTANTEAFF TGTGCCTGGAGGCCTCCGGGGACAGCGAACACTGAAGCTTTCTTT
TRBJ2-6 once TRBV5-1 - CASSLQGTGANVLTF TGCGCCAGCAGCCTCCAGGGAACTGGGGCCAACGTCCTGACTTTC
TRBJ1-5 - TRBV9 TRBD1 CASSAGQGPNQPQHF TGTGCCAGCAGCGCAGGACAGGGCCCCAATCAGCCCCAGCATTTT
TRBJ2-7 - TRBV7-3 TRBD2 CASSLAGGVRGQYF TGTGCCAGCAGCTTAGCGGGGGGAGTCCGCGGGCAGTACTTC
TRBJ2-5 once TRBV11-3 - CASKGRRETQYF TGTGCCAGCAAGGGGAGGAGGGAGACCCAGTACTTC
TRBJ1-2 - TRBV7-9 - CASTLGVDYGYTF TGTGCCAGCACCCTGGGGGTTGACTATGGCTACACCTTC
TRBJ1-6 - TRBV7-9 - CASSLATAYNSPLHF TGTGCCAGCAGCTTAGCTACGGCTTATAATTCACCCCTCCACTTT
TRBJ1-1 - TRBV10-3 - CAISVKAMNTEAFF TGTGCCATCAGTGTTAAAGCTATGAACACTGAAGCTTTCTTT
TRBJ1-4 - TRBV9 TRBD1 CASSVSGTGDFGGKLFF TGTGCCAGCAGCGTTTCCGGGACAGGGGACTTCGGTGGAAAACTGTTTTTT
TRBJ2-1 - TRBV6-5 - CASSYSAGRLSNEQFF TGTGCCAGCAGTTACTCGGCAGGGCGACTGAGCAATGAGCAGTTCTTC
TRBJ2-7 - TRBV4-3 - CASSQDLDRAYEQYF TGCGCCAGCAGCCAAGACTTGGACAGAGCCTACGAGCAGTACTTC
TRBJ2-5 - TRBV9 TRBD1 CASSARDRGEETQYF TGTGCCAGCAGCGCCCGGGACAGGGGGGAAGAGACCCAGTACTTC
TRBJ1-3 many TRBV7-2 - CASSRNSGNTIYF TGTGCCAGCAGCCGTAACTCTGGAAACACCATATATTTT
TRBJ1-2 - TRBV15 TRBD1 CATSRAYSTGEGGYTF TGTGCCACCAGCAGAGCCTATTCGACAGGGGAAGGGGGCTACACCTTC
TRBJ2-3 few TRBV11-3 - CASSLTTSTDTQYF TGTGCCAGCAGTTTGACAACTAGCACAGATACGCAGTATTTT
TRBJ1-2 - TRBV19 TRBD1 CASSPTDRINYGYTF TGTGCCAGTAGTCCGACGGACAGGATCAACTATGGCTACACCTTC
TRBJ2-1 - TRBV10-3 - CAISESSGFYNEQFF TGTGCCATCAGTGAGTCCAGCGGGTTTTACAATGAGCAGTTCTTC
TRBJ2-1 - TRBV6-5 - CASSYDRYNEQFF TGTGCCAGCAGTTACGACAGATACAATGAGCAGTTCTTC
TRBJ2-2 once TRBV19 - CASSVTGSTGELFF TGTGCCAGTAGTGTCACAGGGTCCACCGGGGAGCTGTTTTTT
TRBJ2-5 - TRBV5-1 - CASSFGRGSQETQYF TGCGCCAGCAGCTTCGGTCGGGGGAGCCAAGAGACCCAGTACTTC
TRBJ1-6 - TRBV4-1 - CASSQDPGVGSPLHF TGCGCCAGCAGCCAAGACCCGGGCGTTGGTTCACCCCTCCACTTT